These 21 T cell receptor beta chains were all obtained from the same sample, sequenced in a study of T cell repertoires in cytomegalovirus infection. These receptors have no identified antigens. TCRdb re-called the reads with MiXCR, one entry per CDR3 protein. The sample gives 900,000 to 950,000 distinct CDR3 sequences, approximately 31% of which show up once; around 15% is in the top ten. The sequenced sample was cultured CD8+ T cells from PBMCs, obtained from culture after CMV antigen stimulation. The receptors were gathered from a human donor in good health (CMV status not recorded). Some clones in this sample may be carry-over from other donors' samples.

There are a few counts of this clonotype. The V call is TRBV12-3 or TRBV12-4, the J call TRBJ2-5, with a possible D match to TRBD1 (6 bases). This CDR3 is built from 15 residues. Between the trimmed V and J ends, which lost 2 bases and 0 bases, there was a span of 10 bases. The CDR3 DNA sequence: TGTGCCAGCAGTTTAATCGACAGGAACCAAGAGACCCAGTACTTC. Protein product: CASSLIDRNQETQYF.

J is TRBJ2-7 and V is TRBV6-1; D is possibly TRBD1 (6 bases). The CDR3 totals 18 residues. Trimming pared 7 bases from V and 3 bases from J, leaving 28 bases between. Germline CDR1 reads MNHNS; CDR2 reads SASEGT. CDR3 amino acids: CASNGIVTGRGTGYEQYV. The CDR3 region has the DNA TGTGCCAGCAACGGTATTGTGACAGGTAGAGGAACCGGCTACGAGCAGTACGTC.

The chain combines TRBV11-2 with TRBJ1-1, with a possible D match to TRBD1 (6 bases). V lost 3 bases and J 1 base, leaving 18 bases between the germline ends. Germline V CDR1 and CDR2: SGHAT, FQNNGV. This CDR3 spans 17 amino acids. Here the CDR3 DNA reads TGTGCCAGCAGCTTTTGGGAAAGGACAGAGTCGAACACTGAAGCTTTCTTT. It translates to CASSFWERTESNTEAFF.

This chain's CDR3 is CASSEGSSDTGELFF. CDR3 bases: TGTGCCAGCAGTGAGGGATCTAGCGACACCGGGGAGCTGTTTTTT. The gene calls are TRBV27 and TRBJ2-2; TRBD2 might be the D (6 bases). CDR3 length: 15 residues. Germline CDR1 MNHEY, CDR2 SMNVEV (reference sequence). V was cut by 5 bases and J by 3 bases, with 13 bases left in between.

This clonotype was recorded a few times. The chain is built from TRBV19 and TRBJ2-3; D possibly corresponds to TRBD2 (6 bases). The V gene's germline CDR1 is LNHDA and CDR2 SQIVND (reference sequence). The V gene lost 1 base and the J gene lost 6 bases, with 8 bases spanning the gap. There are 13 residues in the CDR3. The CDR3 loop reads CASSIAGVDTQYF. In DNA form, the CDR3 reads TGTGCCAGTAGTATAGCGGGGGTGGATACGCAGTATTTT. The variable domain in full, with the rest retrieved from reference TRBV19 and TRBJ2-3, is DGGITQSPKYLFRKEGQNVTLSCEQNLNHDAMYWYRQDPGQGLRLIYYSQIVNDFQKGDIAEGYSVSREKKESFPLTVTSAQKNPTAFYLCASSIAGVDTQYFGPGTRLTVL.

The chain joins TRBV6-6 to TRBJ2-7; D may be TRBD1 (6 bases). The CDR3 sequence is 14 residues long. Trimming removed 2 bases at V and 6 bases at J, with 14 bases between. Germline V CDR1 and CDR2: MNHNY, SVGAGI (reference sequence). As DNA, the CDR3 is TGTGCCAGCAGTTACCGAGGGGGTCCAAGCGAGCAGTACTTC. Translated, it gives CASSYRGGPSEQYF.

Of note for this clonotype: Germline is not matched at one junction end, which may reflect a read error. V and J are TRBV27 and TRBJ1-3, with D uncertain. Germline V gene sequence: CDR1 MNHEY, CDR2 SMNVEV (reference sequence). The CDR3 is 15 residues long. CDR3 sequence reads: CANSPRARSGNTIYF. CDR3 DNA: TGTGCCAACAGTCCCCGGGCCCGCTCTGGAAACACCATATATTTT.

The J gene is TRBJ2-1, the V gene TRBV4-2; TRBD2 matches 11 bases. Germline V gene sequence: CDR1 LGHNA, CDR2 YNFKEQ. After removal of 0 bases from V and 3 bases from J, the junction contained 4 bases not matched to a gene. The CDR3 is made up of 17 amino acids. The CDR3 nucleotides are TGTGCCAGCAGCCAAGAAGGGACTAGCGGATTCTACAATGAGCAGTTCTTC. Its protein is CASSQEGTSGFYNEQFF.

This chain uses TRBV4-2 with TRBJ2-5; 8 positions agree with TRBD2. The CDR3 totals 15 residues. CDR1 is LGHNA, CDR2 YNFKEQ, per germline. V lost 0 bases, J lost 4 bases, and 4 bases stayed unmatched. The CDR3 DNA reads TGTGCCAGCAGCCAAGATGCGGGGGGCCTAGAGACCCAGTACTTC. It translates to CASSQDAGGLETQYF.

The rearrangement links TRBV2 to TRBJ2-2; no clear D. The CDR3 has 10 amino acids. V was clipped by 11 bases and J by 2 bases, with 3 bases between them. CDR1 and CDR2 from the germline V gene are SNHLY and FYNNEI. CDR3 nucleotide sequence: TGTGCCTGCAACACCGGGGAGCTGTTTTTT. The encoded protein is CACNTGELFF. Full variable domain (missing parts from reference TRBV2 and TRBJ2-2): EPEVTQTPSHQVTQMGQEVILRCVPISNHLYFYWYRQILGQKVEFLVSFYNNEISEKSEIFDDQFSVERPDGSNFTLKIRSTKLEDSAMYFCACNTGELFFGEGSRLTVL.

The chain has TRBV9 and TRBJ1-2, with D possibly matching TRBD1 (5 bases). Germline assignment: CDR1 SGDLS and CDR2 YYNGEE. The CDR3 is 16 amino acids. Trimming stripped 3 bases from V and 7 bases from J, with 22 bases between. CDR3 bases: TGTGCCAGCAGCGCCTTCGGATGGGGGTCAAGTCCTGGCTACACCTTC. Protein product: CASSAFGWGSSPGYTF.

This clonotype has a handful of counts. In nucleotides, the CDR3 is TGTGCCAGCTCACCACCAGGACCCTATGGCTACACCTTC. It yields the protein CASSPPGPYGYTF. V gene TRBV18 combines with J gene TRBJ1-2; no clear D gene. Per germline, CDR1 KGHSH and CDR2 LQKENI. The CDR3 covers 13 residues. V lost 0 bases and J lost 4, with 6 bases in between.

The J gene is TRBJ2-5, the V gene TRBV7-8, with D possibly TRBD2 on 5 matching bases. The V gene lost 1 base and the J gene lost 10 bases, with 13 bases spanning the gap. Germline CDR1 and CDR2: SGHVS and FQNEAQ. The CDR3 sequence is 13 residues long. The DNA of the CDR3 is TGTGCCAGCAGCTTAGACTGGACTGGGATCCAGTACTTC. Translation gives CASSLDWTGIQYF.

The rearrangement links TRBV7-9 to TRBJ2-3; D possibly corresponds to TRBD1 (6 bases). Trimming removed 3 bases at V and 5 bases at J, with 9 bases between. The germline V gene encodes CDR1 SEHNR and CDR2 FQNEAQ (reference sequence). This CDR3 comprises 13 residues. The CDR3 nucleotides read TGTGCCAGCAGCTTTTACAGGGAAGATACGCAGTATTTT. Translated, it gives CASSFYREDTQYF.

Only a few counts were recorded for this clonotype. The chain links TRBV2 to TRBJ1-2, with TRBD1 matching over 7 bases. CDR3 length: 13 amino acids. Trimming removed 10 bases from V and 4 bases from J; junction bases left unmatched: 9. Germline V gene lookup returns CDR1 SNHLY and CDR2 FYNNEI. The chain's CDR3 is CATETGTVYGYTF. The CDR3 DNA sequence: TGTGCCACAGAAACCGGGACAGTCTATGGCTACACCTTC.

J is TRBJ2-5 and V is TRBV6-1, with 10 positions matching TRBD1. Germline CDR1 reads MNHNS; CDR2 reads SASEGT. The CDR3 contains 15 residues. With V trimmed by 7 bases and J by 6 bases, 11 bases remained unmatched. The CDR3 loop reads CASNPPGQGWQTQYF. The CDR3 DNA sequence: TGTGCCAGCAATCCCCCGGGACAGGGGTGGCAGACCCAGTACTTC.

The rearrangement links TRBV2 to TRBJ2-5, with a weak D call TRBD1 (5 bases). The CDR3 is 13 residues long. The germline V and J ends were trimmed by 7 bases and 5 bases, with 14 bases remaining between them. The germline gives CDR1 SNHLY, CDR2 FYNNEI. This CDR3 reads CASNEGVRETQYF. Written as DNA, the CDR3 is TGTGCCAGCAACGAAGGGGTTCGGGAGACCCAGTACTTC.

The rearrangement links TRBV19 to TRBJ1-5; 10 bases fit TRBD1. CDR1 and CDR2 (germline): LNHDA, SQIVND (reference sequence). Trimming removed 5 bases from V and 2 bases from J; junction bases left unmatched: 12. This CDR3 is built from 18 residues. DNA of the CDR3: TGTGCCAGTAGTCCCCGGGACAGGGGTTTAAGGGGCAATCAGCCCCAGCATTTT. Translated, it gives CASSPRDRGLRGNQPQHF.

This clonotype showed up just a few times. This chain connects TRBV7-9 to TRBJ1-4, with TRBD1 identical over 8 bases. This CDR3 is 14 amino acids long. The V segment lost 5 bases and the J segment 7 bases; nucleotides outside the gene matches: 6. Germline lookup yields CDR1 SEHNR and CDR2 FQNEAQ (reference sequence). The CDR3 loop reads CASSPTGTGEKLFF. In DNA form, the CDR3 reads TGTGCCAGCAGCCCTACCGGGACAGGTGAAAAACTGTTTTTT.

As for this clonotype: Given a much more abundant clone one base away, this may be a read error. The V and J genes are TRBV7-9 and TRBJ2-7, with D possibly matching TRBD1 (6 bases). Germline CDR1 is SEHNR and CDR2 is FQNEAQ (reference sequence). Trimming shortened V by 0 bases and J by 2 bases, and 8 bases separated the two germline ends. This CDR3 region has 14 residues. CDR3 bases: TGTGCCAGCAGCTTAGCAGACAGGCCCTACGAGCAGTACTTC. Its translation is CASSLADRPYEQYF. The full variable domain, completed using reference TRBV7-9 and TRBJ2-7, is DTGVSQNPRHKITKRGQNVTFRCDPISEHNRLYWYRQTLGQGPEFLTYFQNEAQLEKSRLLSDRFSAERPKGSFSTLEIQRTEQGDSAMYLCASSLADRPYEQYFGPGTRLTVT.

The rearrangement uses TRBV5-6 and TRBJ2-5; TRBD1 matches at 9 bases. This CDR3 is 17 amino acids long. Looked up from germline, CDR1 is SGHDT and CDR2 is YYEEEE. V was pared by 3 bases and J by 3 bases, with 12 bases of the junction left unmatched. The CDR3 protein is CASSSLYWTGAEETQYF. As DNA, the CDR3 is TGTGCCAGCAGCTCGCTATACTGGACAGGGGCGGAAGAGACCCAGTACTTC.